The rows below give T cell receptor beta chains drawn from one sample of a study of shared clonotypes between healthy human individuals. The data were produced by immunoSEQ multiplex PCR, yet TCRdb's version contains in-frame clones alone and is incomplete. The sample records approximately 940,000 clones, 76% being singletons. The sample was memory CD4+ T cells sorted from blood. The receptor set was obtained from a man between 18 and 35 years old in good health. Both conserved end residues are part of each CDR3. D genes are given only for firm matches. Some rows have no size entry. The others give once, few or many, or a class for an expanded clone.

clone size,V gene,J gene,D gene,CDR3 DNA,CDR3 protein
.,TRBV29-1,TRBJ2-7,TRBD1,TGCAGCGCCGGGGGACAGGGGGCGTCCTACGAGCAGTACTTC,CSAGGQGASYEQYF
.,TRBV6-6,TRBJ1-3,.,TGTGCCAGCAGTTGGGAACAGGGTCCTGGAAACACCATATATTTT,CASSWEQGPGNTIYF
.,TRBV6-1,TRBJ2-7,.,TGTGCCAGCAGTCCGACTAGTCAGTACGAGCAGTACTTC,CASSPTSQYEQYF
.,TRBV6-1,TRBJ1-2,.,TGTGCCAGCAGTGAAACGTGGGGTGGCTACACCTTC,CASSETWGGYTF
few,TRBV2,TRBJ1-6,.,TGTGCCAGCAGTGAGGGTCCCGAAGCCCTCCACTTT,CASSEGPEALHF
.,TRBV25-1,TRBJ1-2,TRBD1,TGTGCCAGCAGTGCCACAGGGGGCGAGAACTATGGCTACACCTTC,CASSATGGENYGYTF
.,TRBV4-3,TRBJ2-7,TRBD2,TGCGCCAGCAGCCGAGGGGCTAGCGGTACCTACGAGCAGTACTTC,CASSRGASGTYEQYF
.,TRBV14,TRBJ1-2,TRBD1,TGTGCCAGCAGCCCCCGGGACAGGGCCTATGGCTACACCTTC,CASSPRDRAYGYTF
.,TRBV10-1,TRBJ2-7,.,TGCGCCAGCAGCCCGTCGGGCCGAGACTACGAGCAGTACTTC,CASSPSGRDYEQYF
.,TRBV5-6,TRBJ2-5,TRBD1,TGTGCCAGCAGCTTTTCGATGGGACAGAGTAAGGGAGAGACCCAGTACTTC,CASSFSMGQSKGETQYF
.,TRBV19,TRBJ1-4,.,TGTGCCAGTAGTTCGCAGACTAATGAAAAACTGTTTTTT,CASSSQTNEKLFF
few,TRBV2,TRBJ1-2,.,TGTGCCAGCAGTGAATATTGGGGGGATAACACCTTC,CASSEYWGDNTF
.,TRBV18,TRBJ1-3,TRBD1,TGTGCCAGCTCATCGGGACAGGCAATCTCTGGAAACACCATATATTTT,CASSSGQAISGNTIYF
.,TRBV5-4,TRBJ2-2,.,TGTGCCAGCAGCTTGTGGGCAGCTGGGAACACCGGGGAGCTGTTTTTT,CASSLWAAGNTGELFF
few,TRBV7-9,TRBJ2-7,.,TGTGCCAGCAGCCAGCCTGGGGCCTACGAGCAGTACTTC,CASSQPGAYEQYF
.,TRBV6-5,TRBJ2-2,.,TGTGCCAGCAGTTATTGGGACACGTTCACCGGGGAGCTGTTTTTT,CASSYWDTFTGELFF
.,TRBV28,TRBJ2-7,.,TGTGCCAGCAGATTTCCGGGGAGCTCCTACGAGCAGTACTTC,CASRFPGSSYEQYF